The rows below give T cell receptor beta chains drawn from one sample of a study of T cells in Graves' hyperthyroidism and ophthalmopathy. One entry per CDR3 protein results from TCRdb running MiXCR on the multiplex PCR reads. The repertoire holds fewer than 600,000 distinct CDR3 sequences, with 13% to 15% as singletons. Sequencing used blood. The receptors originated from a woman aged 18-35 years with Graves' hyperthyroidism. CDR3s include the opening cysteine and the closing phenylalanine or tryptophan. A D gene is named only where the DNA matches it firmly. Clone size is shown for a subset of rows, as once, few, many or a class of expanded clone.

J	length	V	D	size	CDR3	DNA
TRBJ2-1	16	TRBV19	TRBD2	few	CASSGPSGRADNEQFF	TGTGCCAGTAGCGGACCTAGCGGGAGGGCCGACAATGAGCAGTTCTTC
TRBJ1-4	17	TRBV15	.	many	CATSRGPWEAGDEKLFF	TGTGCCACCAGCAGAGGCCCGTGGGAGGCGGGGGATGAAAAACTGTTTTTT
TRBJ2-3	16	TRBV4-1	TRBD2	many	CASSQARAGFTDTQYF	TGCGCCAGCAGCCAAGCCCGAGCGGGATTCACAGATACGCAGTATTTT
TRBJ2-3	15	TRBV7-9	.	few	CASSLADREADTQYF	TGTGCCAGCAGCTTAGCCGACAGAGAGGCAGATACGCAGTATTTT
TRBJ2-7	14	TRBV20-1	TRBD2	many	CSALFAGTRHEQYF	TGCAGTGCCCTATTCGCCGGGACTAGGCACGAGCAGTACTTC
TRBJ1-1	14	TRBV5-4	.	many	CASSERPRGTEAFF	TGTGCCAGCAGCGAACGGCCGCGGGGGACTGAAGCTTTCTTT
TRBJ2-1	14	TRBV7-3	TRBD1	many	CASSPRDRTNEQFF	TGTGCCAGCAGCCCCCGGGACAGAACCAATGAGCAGTTCTTC
TRBJ1-1	15	TRBV5-1	.	many	CASSPPFASRTEAFF	TGCGCCAGCAGCCCCCCCTTTGCCTCCCGCACTGAAGCTTTCTTT
TRBJ2-2	16	TRBV12-3/TRBV12-4	TRBD2	many	CASSGVAGSNTGELFF	TGTGCCAGCAGTGGGGTAGCGGGATCGAACACCGGGGAGCTGTTTTTT
TRBJ1-2	14	TRBV12-3/TRBV12-4	TRBD1	.	CASRPQGANYGYTF	TGTGCCAGCAGGCCGCAGGGGGCTAACTATGGCTACACCTTC
TRBJ1-1	14	TRBV12-3/TRBV12-4	.	many	CASSLSGHNTEAFF	TGTGCCAGCAGTTTAAGCGGACACAACACTGAAGCTTTCTTT
TRBJ2-1	17	TRBV9	TRBD2	many	CASSVAAGGSSYNEQFF	TGTGCCAGCAGCGTAGCGGCGGGAGGGAGCTCCTACAATGAGCAGTTCTTC
TRBJ1-1	15	TRBV19	.	.	CASSMVPGRWTEAFF	TGTGCCAGTAGTATGGTCCCAGGTAGGTGGACTGAAGCTTTCTTT
TRBJ1-1	14	TRBV12-3/TRBV12-4	.	.	CASSLRRATTEAFF	TGTGCCAGCAGTTTACGTAGAGCAACCACTGAAGCTTTCTTT